This TCR beta chain was captured by sequencing in a study of immune heterogeneity within non-small cell lung tumors (dated by TCRdb to 2016 to 2019). About the study as a whole: By histology, the tumors were a few squamous cell carcinomas, nine to ten non-squamous carcinomas and 1 tumor not otherwise specified. Neoantigen binding to each patient's HLA alleles was predicted with netMHCpan-3.0 for mutant peptides of 8 to 11 amino acids. The study combined whole-exome sequencing, RNA-seq and TCR beta repertoire sequencing of multiple spatially distinct regions from each NSCLC tumor to examine intratumoral immune heterogeneity. TCR repertoires were analyzed from some 59 tumor loci of roughly 14 patients, whereas transcriptome data were available for only roughly 43 loci from about 11 patients.

As for this clonotype: Its antigen is currently not known. Germline is not matched at one junction end, which may reflect a read error.

The germline V gene (reference sequence) supplies CDR1 DFQATT and CDR2 SNEGSKA. The CDR3 covers 15 residues, taking in both the cysteine and the phenylalanine. Only the CDR3 DNA is retained, 45 bases long and in frame from the first base. The TCR beta CDR3 region was amplified with a multiplex PCR system whose first round ran for around 10 cycles using 32 V-gene forward primers and 13 J-gene reverse primers. First-round PCR used a QIAGEN Multiplex PCR Kit, and primer sequences were filed in Chinese patent CN105087789A. Illumina universal primers were attached in a second round of PCR run with the Phusion High-Fidelity PCR Kit. The TCR libraries underwent paired-end sequencing with a read length of 151 bp on the Illumina HiSeq X Ten platform. Concerning the study's data processing: Cutadapt was used to discard reads without multiplex PCR primers, PEAR merged the read pairs, and MiXCR with default settings called the CDR3 regions. Shannon entropy measured repertoire diversity, and clonality was calculated as one minus the Shannon entropy divided by the ln of the count of productive unique sequences. Dominant or high-frequency T-cell clones were defined as clonotypes at frequencies of at least 0.5%. TCRdb applied fastp at Q25 and MiXCR to the public reads, then kept only in-frame beta chains. Every entry covers one CDR3 protein and lists the most common genes and DNA from its rows. TCRdb, rather than the study authors, made the V and J calls. The sample profile shows under 7,000 distinct CDR3 sequences; less than 25% of them were found once. The biggest ten clones account for around 13% of the sample.

For the TCR template, genomic DNA was extracted from bulk tumor tissue, and approximately 600 ng of gDNA was amplified for each sample. Multiple biopsies per primary tumor were taken during surgery, spaced as far apart as possible within the tumor mass. The study cohort was described as untreated, and the patients were newly diagnosed NSCLC cases having curative surgery. Donors were about 16 newly diagnosed non-small cell lung cancer patients undergoing surgery with curative intent. The resected tumor masses were reviewed by two independent pathologists. Only DNA and RNA samples of high quality went on to sequencing. Findings and caveats that apply to the study as a whole: Local T-cell repertoire clonality showed a statistically significant but moderate positive correlation with local tumor mutational burden (R around 0.36). High-frequency TCR beta clonotypes were largely distinct between individual patients. Within a given patient, the same dominant CDR3B clonotypes showed up repeatedly across loci, although different tumor locations also carried unique high-frequency clones.

Input material: lung tumor tissue. The receptor's source is a female donor with non-small cell lung cancer. Recombination connected TRBV20-1 to TRBJ1-1, with an unclear D gene assignment. The DNA is as follows: TGCAATGCTAGAGTTGTTCTGGAACTGAACACTGAAGCTTTCTTT. This yields the protein CNARVVLELNTEAFF.